These T cell receptor beta chains were read from a single sample in a study of T cell repertoires in cytomegalovirus infection. One entry per CDR3 protein, called by TCRdb with MiXCR from the reads. The data show around 280,000 distinct CDR3 sequences, with about 9.1% seen just once and over 2.5% held by the top ten. Sequences were obtained from PBMCs. These receptors were obtained from a human donor in good health (CMV status not recorded). Some clones in this sample may be carry-over from other donors' samples. Each CDR3 is given with its conserved first and last residue. The D gene is left open where the match is weak. Expanded clones get a size class; other rows say once, few or many, or leave the size out.

d_call,j_call,v_call,clone_size,cdr3_aa,cdr3_nt
.,TRBJ1-4,TRBV7-6,few,CASSPGDNEKLFF,TGTGCCAGCAGCCCCGGGGATAATGAAAAACTGTTTTTT
.,TRBJ2-6,TRBV20-1,.,CSAGGALSGANVLTF,TGCAGTGCCGGTGGTGCCCTCTCTGGGGCCAACGTCCTGACTTTC
.,TRBJ1-1,TRBV5-4,.,CASSPSTALNTEAFF,TGTGCCAGCAGCCCGTCGACAGCACTGAACACTGAAGCTTTCTTT
TRBD2,TRBJ2-5,TRBV7-2,many,CASSRWGGQETQYF,TGTGCCAGCAGCCGGTGGGGGGGCCAAGAGACCCAGTACTTC
.,TRBJ1-1,TRBV5-1,many,CASSPGGQGNTEAFF,TGCGCCAGCAGCCCTGGGGGGCAGGGGAACACTGAAGCTTTCTTT
.,TRBJ2-3,TRBV2,few,CASSTGGGGSLTDTQYF,TGTGCCAGCAGCACCGGAGGAGGGGGCTCCCTCACAGATACGCAGTATTTT
TRBD2,TRBJ2-3,TRBV7-8,many,CASSPGLAGADTQYF,TGTGCCAGCAGCCCGGGACTAGCGGGGGCGGATACGCAGTATTTT
.,TRBJ2-2,TRBV5-5,many,CASSLKLTGELFF,TGTGCCAGCAGCTTGAAGCTGACCGGGGAGCTGTTTTTT
.,TRBJ1-1,TRBV20-1,few,CSARIGRRPAEAFF,TGCAGTGCTAGAATTGGCAGGCGCCCAGCCGAAGCTTTCTTT
.,TRBJ2-1,TRBV6-1,few,CASSDSRGGIRYNEQFF,TGTGCCAGCAGTGACTCGAGGGGGGGAATCAGGTACAATGAGCAGTTCTTC
.,TRBJ2-7,TRBV7-2,many,CASSSTLFYEQYF,TGTGCCAGCAGCTCTACCTTATTCTACGAGCAGTACTTC
.,TRBJ1-2,TRBV5-1,many,CASSSFRGDYGYTF,TGCGCCAGCAGCTCTTTCAGAGGGGATTATGGCTACACCTTC
.,TRBJ2-4,TRBV2,.,CASGPGGNIQYF,TGTGCCAGTGGGCCTGGGGGAAACATTCAGTACTTC
.,TRBJ1-6,TRBV25-1,.,CASSEGGAGNSPLHF,TGTGCCAGCAGTGAAGGAGGAGCGGGTAATTCACCCCTCCACTTT
.,TRBJ2-6,TRBV7-9,.,CASSLRGSFSGANVLTF,TGTGCCAGCAGCCTTCGGGGCAGTTTCTCTGGGGCCAACGTCCTGACTTTC
TRBD2,TRBJ2-1,TRBV28,many,CASSSTVGLVNEQFF,TGTGCCAGCAGTTCTACCGTCGGACTAGTCAATGAGCAGTTCTTC
.,TRBJ2-7,TRBV7-8,many,CASSAMRGTYEQYF,TGTGCCAGCAGCGCTATGAGGGGAACCTACGAGCAGTACTTC
TRBD1,TRBJ1-5,TRBV20-1,.,CSARRTGNQPQHF,TGCAGTGCTAGAAGGACAGGGAATCAGCCCCAGCATTTT
.,TRBJ2-7,TRBV7-8,many,CASRPNRDPPAEQYF,TGTGCCAGCAGACCCAACCGGGACCCCCCAGCCGAGCAGTACTTC
TRBD2,TRBJ2-3,TRBV5-1,.,CASSSGLTGTSGTDTQYF,TGCGCCAGCAGCTCGGGGTTAACCGGGACTAGCGGCACAGATACGCAGTATTTT
.,TRBJ2-1,TRBV7-6,.,CASSLGTGALTNDEQFF,TGTGCCAGCAGCTTAGGGACGGGGGCTTTGACTAACGATGAGCAGTTTTTC
.,TRBJ1-3,TRBV7-9,many,CASSSKDKGNTIYF,TGTGCCAGCAGCTCTAAGGACAAAGGAAACACCATATATTTT
.,TRBJ2-1,TRBV5-1,many,CASSRSTGTSYNEQFF,TGCGCCAGCAGCCGCTCCACAGGGACCTCCTACAATGAGCAGTTCTTC
TRBD1,TRBJ2-1,TRBV20-1,many,CSGRSGTDPYNEQFF,TGCAGTGGCCGATCCGGGACAGACCCCTACAATGAGCAGTTCTTC
.,TRBJ2-2,TRBV7-2,many,CASSAVRVTNGELFF,TGTGCCAGCAGCGCCGTTCGAGTAACAAACGGGGAGCTGTTTTTT
.,TRBJ1-1,TRBV29-1,.,CSAAWGTEAFF,TGCAGCGCTGCCTGGGGTACTGAAGCTTTCTTT
.,TRBJ2-3,TRBV20-1,many,CSAIGADTQYF,TGCAGTGCTATCGGCGCAGATACGCAGTATTTT
TRBD2,TRBJ2-5,TRBV2,many,CASRGLPETQYF,TGTGCCAGCAGGGGACTACCAGAGACCCAGTACTTC
.,TRBJ1-1,TRBV20-1,many,CSARPRGRAEAFF,TGCAGTGCTAGACCACGGGGACGTGCTGAAGCTTTCTTT
TRBD2,TRBJ2-1,TRBV20-1,few,CSARDSSGASYNEQFF,TGCAGTGCTAGAGATTCTAGCGGGGCCTCCTACAATGAGCAGTTCTTC
TRBD2,TRBJ2-5,TRBV7-9,many,CASSSQGTSGQETQYF,TGTGCCAGCAGCTCCCAAGGGACTAGCGGACAAGAGACCCAGTACTTC
.,TRBJ2-1,TRBV11-2,many,CASSLDRRGGEQFF,TGTGCCAGCAGCTTAGATAGGAGGGGTGGGGAGCAGTTCTTC
.,TRBJ2-2,TRBV14,.,CASSRRQRNTGELFF,TGTGCCAGCAGCCGTCGACAGCGGAACACCGGGGAGCTGTTTTTT
.,TRBJ2-2,TRBV2,few,CASSVRAGELFF,TGTGCCAGCAGTGTAAGGGCCGGGGAGCTGTTTTTT
TRBD2,TRBJ2-1,TRBV20-1,few,CSAGGTSRPYNEQFF,TGCAGTGCTGGGGGGACTAGTCGTCCCTACAATGAGCAGTTCTTC
.,TRBJ2-3,TRBV7-2,many,CASSPAPIDTDTQYF,TGTGCCAGCAGCCCAGCACCGATAGACACAGATACGCAGTATTTT
.,TRBJ1-2,TRBV20-1,many,CSARERGYYGYTF,TGCAGTGCTAGAGAACGAGGATACTATGGCTACACCTTC
TRBD2,TRBJ2-4,TRBV28,many,CASSLFSSGGQGVRYIQYF,TGTGCCAGCAGTTTATTCAGTTCGGGAGGGCAGGGTGTGAGATACATTCAGTACTTC
.,TRBJ1-1,TRBV28,many,CASSLQTGRGAFF,TGTGCCAGCAGTTTACAGACTGGCCGGGGGGCTTTCTTT
TRBD1,TRBJ2-1,TRBV7-3,few,CASSSTTGGEQFF,TGTGCCAGCAGCTCGACGACAGGGGGCGAGCAGTTCTTC
.,TRBJ2-3,TRBV7-8,many,CASSLAVDYATDTQYF,TGTGCCAGCAGCTTAGCGGTGGATTATGCTACAGATACGCAGTATTTT
.,TRBJ1-1,TRBV2,.,CASSGGLTEAFF,TGTGCCAGCAGTGGGGGGCTCACTGAAGCTTTCTTT
.,TRBJ2-2,TRBV5-1,many,CASSTYKNTGELFF,TGCGCCAGCAGCACATACAAAAACACCGGGGAGCTGTTTTTT
.,TRBJ1-5,TRBV12-3/TRBV12-4,many,CASSLGSQPQHF,TGTGCCAGCAGTTTAGGCAGCCAGCCCCAGCATTTT
.,TRBJ1-4,TRBV28,once,CASSLMSPKKLFF,TGTGCCAGCAGTTTAATGTCACCAAAAAAACTGTTTTTT
TRBD1,TRBJ1-2,TRBV28,few,CASSSSGTGPGYTF,TGTGCCAGCAGTTCTTCCGGGACAGGGCCTGGCTACACCTTC